The 26 T cell receptor beta chains presented below share a single source sample, sequenced in a study of CD8+ T cells in alopecia areata. Extraction of RNA preceded its reverse transcription into cDNA, which served as the sequencing template. Method: immunoSEQ multiplex PCR; TCRdb's copy keeps in-frame clones and lacks some. The table shows about 140,000 clones, with around 83% occurring only once. Treatment in this sample: oral pan-JAK inhibitor, 5-10 mg twice daily. Sequenced material: CD8+ T cells sorted from blood, taken at week 4, from a patient treated with tofacitinib. These receptors originate from a human donor with alopecia areata.

The V and J genes are TRBV9 and TRBJ1-1; no reliable D call. The CDR3 is 13 amino acids. V gave up 4 bases and J gave up 3 bases, with 10 bases separating them. Per the germline V gene, CDR1 is SGDLS and CDR2 is YYNGEE. This CDR3 is CASSPGGDTEAFF. The CDR3 nucleotides are TGTGCCAGCAGCCCCGGTGGGGACACTGAAGCTTTCTTT.

The chain couples TRBV29-1 to TRBJ2-1, with D tentatively TRBD2 (5 bases). The CDR3 is made up of 14 amino acids. The germline V gene has CDR1 SQVTM and CDR2 ANQGSEA. Between the trimmed V and J ends, which lost 3 bases and 2 bases, there was a span of 11 bases. The CDR3 reads CSVEAASTYNEQFF. The DNA for the CDR3 is TGCAGCGTTGAGGCGGCTAGCACCTACAATGAGCAGTTCTTC.

The V gene is TRBV5-1, the J gene TRBJ2-1; weak D call: TRBD1 (6 bases). The V gene's germline CDR1 is SGHRS and CDR2 YFSETQ. The CDR3 is made up of 15 amino acids. Trimming took off 0 bases at V and 2 bases at J, with 9 bases between the two ends. The CDR3 sequence: CASSLGAGAYNEQFF. The CDR3 nucleotides are TGCGCCAGCAGCTTGGGGGCAGGGGCCTACAATGAGCAGTTCTTC.

V and J are TRBV30 and TRBJ2-3; 9 bases map to TRBD2. V trimming: 1 base; J trimming: 4 bases; junction bases outside the gene matches: 18. This CDR3 has 19 amino acids. CDR1 GTSNPN and CDR2 SVGIG come from the germline V gene (reference sequence). CDR3 protein: CAWSAGDGAGGHPPDTQYF. The DNA for the CDR3 is TGTGCCTGGAGTGCCGGTGATGGAGCGGGAGGTCATCCCCCAGATACGCAGTATTTT.

The J gene is TRBJ2-7, the V gene TRBV11-2; D possibly matches TRBD1 or TRBD2 (5 bases each). V shed 5 bases and J shed 4 bases, with 9 bases lying between them. The CDR3 is 12 amino acids. Germline values: CDR1 SGHAT, CDR2 FQNNGV. In DNA form, the CDR3 reads TGTGCCAGCAGCGGCAGGGAGTACGAGCAGTACTTC. Its translation is CASSGREYEQYF. Full variable domain (outside the CDR3, taken from reference TRBV11-2 and TRBJ2-7): EAGVAQSPRYKIIEKRQSVAFWCNPISGHATLYWYQQILGQGPKLLIQFQNNGVVDDSQLPKDRFSAERLKGVDSTLKIQPAKLEDSAVYLCASSGREYEQYFGPGTRLTVT.

As regards this clone: The junction differs from germline at one of its ends, possibly a read error. V is TRBV13 and J is TRBJ2-7; D remains unclear. The CDR3 is 13 amino acids. The germline gives CDR1 PRHDT, CDR2 FYEKMQ (reference sequence). The CDR3 region has the DNA TGTGCCAGCAGCTTAACACACTCCGACGAGCAGTACTTC. This codes for CASSLTHSDEQYF.

V usage is TRBV11-2 and J usage is TRBJ1-4, with D maybe TRBD1 (6 bases). Germline CDR1 SGHAT, CDR2 FQNNGV. V was cut by 4 bases and J by 4 bases, with 13 bases left in between. CDR3 length: 15 amino acids. CDR3 loop: CASSSPRGLNEKLFF. CDR3 nucleotide sequence: TGTGCCAGCAGCTCTCCCAGGGGACTTAATGAAAAACTGTTTTTT.

The rearrangement uses TRBV9 and TRBJ2-1, with 9 bases identical to TRBD1. This CDR3 has 15 residues. The trim removed 3 bases at V and 3 bases at J, leaving 4 bases unmatched. Germline values: CDR1 SGDLS, CDR2 YYNGEE. The CDR3 DNA reads as TGTGCCAGCAGCGCGACAGGGGGGCTCTACAATGAGCAGTTCTTC. Encoded protein: CASSATGGLYNEQFF.

The rearrangement uses TRBV6-6 and TRBJ2-7, with 13 bases aligning to TRBD2. V lost 6 bases, J lost 2 bases, and 7 bases stayed unmatched. This CDR3 has 16 residues. Per germline, CDR1 MNHNY and CDR2 SVGAGI (reference sequence). The DNA of the CDR3 is TGTGCCAGCAGCTCCCTCGGGACTAGCGGGACCTACGAGCAGTACTTC. Its protein is CASSSLGTSGTYEQYF.

This sequence joins TRBV30 and TRBJ2-7, with 8 nucleotides matching TRBD1. The CDR3 is 16 amino acids. The germline CDR1 and CDR2 sequences are GTSNPN and SVGIG (reference sequence). J gave up 5 bases and V 0 bases, and 12 bases lay outside the gene matches. CDR3 sequence: CAWSVLGAGGIHEQYF. In DNA form, the CDR3 reads TGTGCCTGGAGTGTACTTGGGGCAGGGGGCATCCACGAGCAGTACTTC.

The chain has TRBV29-1 and TRBJ2-1, with TRBD1 as a possible D gene (6 bases). CDR3 length: 16 amino acids. V lost 2 bases, J lost 4 bases, and 18 bases lay in between. Germline lookup yields CDR1 SQVTM and CDR2 ANQGSEA. CDR3 DNA: TGCAGCGTTGAAAGTTCCACCCAGGGGTCGTACAATGAGCAGTTCTTC. Amino acids: CSVESSTQGSYNEQFF.

The chain uses TRBV5-4 and TRBJ2-1, with D tentatively TRBD1 or TRBD2 (6 bases each). From germline, CDR1 is SGHNT and CDR2 YYREEE (reference sequence). V lost 0 bases, J lost 5 bases, and 9 bases lay in between. The CDR3 runs 14 residues. This CDR3 is CASSLGGAHNEQFF. CDR3 DNA: TGTGCCAGCAGCTTGGGGGGGGCTCACAATGAGCAGTTCTTC.

This clone has a single count. V gene TRBV27 combines with J gene TRBJ2-1; D gene uncertain. The CDR3 consists of 13 residues. V was clipped by 2 bases and J by 4 bases, with 6 bases between them. Germline CDR1 and CDR2: MNHEY and SMNVEV (reference sequence). CDR3 amino acids: CASSLDMYNEQFF. CDR3 coding DNA: TGTGCCAGCAGTTTAGACATGTACAATGAGCAGTTCTTC.

The genes are TRBV7-9 and TRBJ2-7; the match to TRBD1 covers 9 bases. The V and J ends lost 5 bases and 3 bases, in that order; junction bases with no gene match: 5. There are 14 residues in the CDR3. Germline loops: CDR1 SEHNR, CDR2 FQNEAQ (reference sequence). The CDR3 here is CASSTPGQGYEQYF. In DNA form, the CDR3 reads TGTGCCAGCAGCACTCCGGGACAGGGCTACGAGCAGTACTTC.

The chain joins TRBV30 to TRBJ2-7; D is perhaps TRBD1 (5 bases). Trimming pared 4 bases from V and 2 bases from J, leaving 9 bases between. The CDR3 totals 12 residues. Germline V gene sequence: CDR1 GTSNPN, CDR2 SVGIG (reference sequence). The CDR3 reads CAWKTVTYEQYF. CDR3 sequence (DNA): TGTGCCTGGAAGACAGTGACCTACGAGCAGTACTTC.

The chain joins TRBV5-6 to TRBJ2-2; 11 bases fit TRBD2. The length of the CDR3 is 16 residues. The V gene's germline CDR1 is SGHDT and CDR2 YYEEEE. Losses at the gene ends were 3 bases for V and 3 bases for J; bases not matched to a gene: 4. This CDR3 is CASSSGLADYTGELFF. The CDR3 bases are TGTGCCAGCAGCTCGGGACTAGCGGACTACACCGGGGAGCTGTTTTTT.

The V gene is TRBV14, the J gene TRBJ2-1; TRBD1 aligns across 10 bases. Germline V lookup: CDR1 SGHDN, CDR2 FVKESK. CDR3 size: 14 residues. Trimming cost V 4 bases and J 8 bases; bases outside gene matches: 5. CDR3 sequence reads: CASSPGQGRDEQFF. The CDR3 nucleotides are TGTGCCAGCAGCCCGGGACAGGGGAGGGATGAGCAGTTCTTC.

V and J are TRBV7-9 and TRBJ2-7; D perhaps matches TRBD2 (6 bases). Germline CDR1 is SEHNR and CDR2 is FQNEAQ (reference sequence). The germline V and J ends were trimmed by 2 bases and 5 bases, with 10 bases remaining between them. The CDR3 sequence is 13 residues long. The CDR3 nucleotides are TGTGCCAGCAGCTTACCGGGAGAGGACGAGCAGTACTTC. This gives the protein CASSLPGEDEQYF.

The rearrangement joins TRBV29-1 to TRBJ2-1, with D tentatively TRBD1 or TRBD2 (5 bases each). V lost 0 bases and J lost 8, with 8 bases in between. CDR3 length equals 12 residues. CDR1 is SQVTM, CDR2 ANQGSEA, per germline. The CDR3 DNA is TGCAGCGTTGAAGAACTAGGGGATGAGCAGTTCTTC. Translated: CSVEELGDEQFF.

The chain combines TRBV4-1 with TRBJ2-2; no definite D call. V lost 0 bases, J lost 9 bases, and 8 bases lay in between. CDR3 length: 13 residues. CDR1 is MGHRA and CDR2 is YSYEKL in the germline V gene. The CDR3 sequence is CASSQEARWELFF. The DNA of the CDR3 is TGCGCCAGCAGCCAAGAGGCCCGGTGGGAGCTGTTTTTT.

The CDR3 protein is CASSVQQATNEKLFF. DNA of the CDR3: TGTGCCAGCAGTGTCCAACAGGCAACTAATGAAAAACTGTTTTTT. This sequence joins TRBV27 and TRBJ1-4; TRBD1 might be the D (5 bases). V was cut by 5 bases and J by 0 bases, with 10 bases left in between. The CDR3 totals 15 residues. CDR1 and CDR2 (germline): MNHEY, SMNVEV (reference sequence).

This sequence joins TRBV9 and TRBJ1-2; D unclear. V lost 3 bases to trimming and J lost 7 bases, with 7 bases between them. This CDR3 has 11 amino acids. Germline CDR1 reads SGDLS; CDR2 reads YYNGEE. CDR3 DNA: TGTGCCAGCAGCGCCGGAGGTGGCTACACCTTC. Translation gives CASSAGGGYTF. Drawing the rest from reference TRBV9 and TRBJ1-2, the complete variable domain is DSGVTQTPKHLITATGQRVTLRCSPRSGDLSVYWYQQSLDQGLQFLIQYYNGEERAKGNILERFSAQQFPDLHSELNLSSLELGDSALYFCASSAGGGYTFGSGTRLTVV.

The chain carries TRBV5-1 and TRBJ2-2, with D perhaps given as TRBD1 or TRBD2 (6 bases each). The V and J ends lost 0 bases and 3 bases respectively, with 18 bases between them. CDR1 is SGHRS and CDR2 is YFSETQ in the germline V gene. This CDR3 region has 18 residues. CDR3 sequence reads: CASSLDPKGGVDTGELFF. The CDR3 bases are TGCGCCAGCAGCTTGGACCCGAAGGGGGGCGTAGACACCGGGGAGCTGTTTTTT.

This chain links TRBV2 with TRBJ2-5, with D possibly being TRBD1 or TRBD2 (5 bases each). Trimming took off 3 bases at V and 1 base at J, with 12 bases between the two ends. The CDR3 sequence is 15 residues long. Germline V CDR1 and CDR2: SNHLY, FYNNEI. CDR3 sequence reads: CASSEARGLQETQYF. DNA of the CDR3: TGTGCCAGCAGTGAGGCCCGGGGCCTCCAAGAGACCCAGTACTTC.

J is TRBJ2-7 and V is TRBV7-9; D ambiguous. Trimming pared 0 bases from V and 0 bases from J, leaving 12 bases between. This CDR3 spans 16 amino acids. In germline, CDR1 is SEHNR, CDR2 FQNEAQ (reference sequence). The CDR3 loop reads CASSLASRLISYEQYF. CDR3 DNA sequence: TGTGCCAGCAGCTTAGCGAGCAGGTTAATCTCCTACGAGCAGTACTTC.

J is TRBJ1-1 and V is TRBV29-1, with D perhaps matching TRBD1 (5 bases). The germline V gene encodes CDR1 SQVTM and CDR2 ANQGSEA. The CDR3 is made up of 15 amino acids. Trimming took off 2 bases at V and 8 bases at J, with 21 bases between the two ends. The CDR3 nucleotides read TGCAGCGTTGAATTGGGGGACTTGGATTTCTCCGAAGCTTTCTTT. Protein sequence: CSVELGDLDFSEAFF.